These T cell receptor beta chains were read from a single sample in a study of shared clonotypes between healthy human individuals. Libraries were prepared by immunoSEQ multiplex PCR; TCRdb keeps only in-frame clonotypes and omits some of them. The sample consists of 2 million to 2.5 million clones, just over 90% of them appearing once. Sequencing was performed on naive CD4+ T cells from PBMCs. These TCRs come from a man aged 18 to 30 in good health. Some clones in this sample may be carry-over from other donors' samples. The CDR3 runs from the conserved cysteine through the conserved F or W. A D gene is named only where the DNA matches it firmly. Rows give clone size only sometimes, using once, few, many, or a class for an expanded clone.

TRBV7-3	TRBD2	TRBJ2-1	NA	TGTGCCAGCAGCCCAAACATGGGCGGGAGCTCCTACAATGAGCAGTTCTTC	CASSPNMGGSSYNEQFF
TRBV11-1	NA	TRBJ1-2	NA	TGTGCCAGCAGCTGGGCGGGCGATGGCTACACCTTC	CASSWAGDGYTF
TRBV5-1	NA	TRBJ1-5	NA	TGCGCCAGCAGCTTGGAGGGAGTTCAGCCCCAGCATTTT	CASSLEGVQPQHF
TRBV28	NA	TRBJ2-7	NA	TGTGCCAGCAGCCCTGGGGCTAGCTCCTACGAGCAGTACTTC	CASSPGASSYEQYF
TRBV6-9	NA	TRBJ2-7	NA	TGTGCCAGCAATAATGGCCCTGGTGAGCAGTACTTC	CASNNGPGEQYF
TRBV5-1	TRBD1	TRBJ2-1	NA	TGCGCCAGCAGCCTGGGACAGGGGGGAAACAATGAGCAGTTCTTC	CASSLGQGGNNEQFF
TRBV4-1	NA	TRBJ2-4	NA	TGCGCCAGCAGCCAACCCCTTAGCGGAATAGCCAAAAACATTCAGTACTTC	CASSQPLSGIAKNIQYF
TRBV10-3	NA	TRBJ2-5	NA	TGTGCCATCAGTCCCTTTCAGCGGCAAGAGACCCAGTACTTC	CAISPFQRQETQYF
TRBV10-2	NA	TRBJ1-1	NA	TGCGCCAGCAGTGAGGGGGGCACTGAAGCTTTCTTT	CASSEGGTEAFF
TRBV5-4	NA	TRBJ1-1	NA	TGTGCCAGCAGCTTGGCCACTGAGGGCACTGAAGCTTTCTTT	CASSLATEGTEAFF
TRBV19	TRBD1	TRBJ1-3	once	TGTGCCAGTATCGAGGACAGGGGTTCTGGAAACACCATATATTTT	CASIEDRGSGNTIYF
TRBV18	TRBD2	TRBJ2-7	NA	TGTGCCAGCTCACCACGAGCGGGAGGCTACGAGCAGTACTTC	CASSPRAGGYEQYF
TRBV19	NA	TRBJ2-6	NA	TGTGCCAAAAACCGATCTACCGGGTCTGGGGCCAACGTCCTGACTTTC	CAKNRSTGSGANVLTF
TRBV2	NA	TRBJ1-5	NA	TGTGCCAGCAGGCTAGGGGGGGGCTGGGGTAGCAATCAGCCCCAGCATTTT	CASRLGGGWGSNQPQHF
TRBV18	TRBD2	TRBJ2-7	NA	TGTGCCAGCTCAATCACCGGGACTAGCGGGGTGTACGAGCAGTACTTC	CASSITGTSGVYEQYF
TRBV2	NA	TRBJ2-4	NA	TGTGCCAGCAGTGAGAGGGGGAAAAACATTCAGTACTTC	CASSERGKNIQYF
TRBV20-1	NA	TRBJ2-7	NA	TGCAGTGCTATGTCTTTCGCCGAGCAGTACTTC	CSAMSFAEQYF
TRBV14	NA	TRBJ2-2	NA	TGTGCCAGCAGCCCCCGGGCCCACGGGGCCGGGGAGCTGTTTTTT	CASSPRAHGAGELFF
TRBV6-5	NA	TRBJ2-5	NA	TGTGCCAGCAGGAGACAGCTGCAAGAGACCCAGTACTTC	CASRRQLQETQYF
TRBV5-4	NA	TRBJ2-3	NA	TGTGCCAGCAGCTTTTACACAGATACGCAGTATTTT	CASSFYTDTQYF
TRBV30	NA	TRBJ2-3	once	TGTGCCTGGAGAACCCAGGGGGGTACGCAGTATTTT	CAWRTQGGTQYF
TRBV10-1	NA	TRBJ2-3	once	TGCGCCAGCAGTGAGGGTGGAGATACGCAGTATTTT	CASSEGGDTQYF
TRBV5-6	NA	TRBJ2-7	NA	TGTGCCAGCAGCTTGGCTGGGCTAGGAAACACCTACGAGCAGTACTTC	CASSLAGLGNTYEQYF
TRBV28	TRBD1	TRBJ1-5	NA	TGTGCCAGCAGTTTCCTCGGGACAGGGGGCGATCAGCCCCAGCATTTT	CASSFLGTGGDQPQHF
TRBV28	NA	TRBJ1-2	NA	NA	CASSSSAFYGYTF
TRBV6-5	TRBD1	TRBJ2-7	NA	TGTGCCAGCAGTAACTCGGGACAGGGGGGCCAATACTTC	CASSNSGQGGQYF
TRBV7-2	NA	TRBJ2-7	NA	TGTGCCAGCAGCTTAGGGGGCTTTGACGGGTATGAGCAGTACTTC	CASSLGGFDGYEQYF
TRBV5-1	NA	TRBJ2-3	NA	TGCGCCAGCAGACGAGGATATAGCACAGATACGCAGTATTTT	CASRRGYSTDTQYF
TRBV7-2	NA	TRBJ2-7	NA	TGTGCCAGCAGTAATGGGGGCTCGACCTCCTACGAGCAGTACTTC	CASSNGGSTSYEQYF
TRBV10-3	NA	TRBJ2-7	NA	TGTGCCACTAAGTCAGGGTCGCCCTACGAGCAGTACTTC	CATKSGSPYEQYF
TRBV7-9	TRBD1	TRBJ1-2	NA	TGTGCCAGCAGTCTCGAGGGGGCATCCTTCGGCTACACCTTC	CASSLEGASFGYTF
TRBV2	NA	TRBJ1-2	NA	TGTGCCAGCAGTCAACGCGGGGCAACCTATGGCTACACCTTC	CASSQRGATYGYTF
TRBV11-3	NA	TRBJ2-5	once	TGTGCCAGCAGCTTAACCTACGCGGCAGGGGAAGAGACCCAGTACTTC	CASSLTYAAGEETQYF
TRBV9	TRBD2	TRBJ2-1	NA	TGTGCCAGCAGCGTAGTTATAGCGGGAGTCGGTGAGCAGTTCTTC	CASSVVIAGVGEQFF
TRBV6-5	NA	TRBJ2-5	once	TGTGCCAGCCAGACAGCCCTTCAAGAGACCCAGTACTTC	CASQTALQETQYF
TRBV7-3	NA	TRBJ1-2	NA	TGTGCCAGCAGCCCCCGGGCCGGTCCTGGCTATGGCTACACCTTC	CASSPRAGPGYGYTF
TRBV7-9	TRBD2	TRBJ2-1	NA	TGTGCCAGCAGCTTACGGACTAGCGGGAGTAAAGGCAATGAGCAGTTCTTC	CASSLRTSGSKGNEQFF
TRBV30	NA	TRBJ1-3	NA	TGTGCCTGGAGTGTAGGCCCAGGGTCGTTGAGGGGAAACACCATATATTTT	CAWSVGPGSLRGNTIYF
TRBV30	NA	TRBJ1-1	NA	TGTGCCTCCCGGGGGGCGGAGGGGGCTTTCTTT	CASRGAEGAFF
TRBV2	NA	TRBJ2-5	NA	TGTGCCAGCACTTCCGGACAAGAGGAGACCCAGTACTTC	CASTSGQEETQYF
TRBV6-6	NA	TRBJ1-4	NA	TGTGCCAGCAGTTACAGGCAGGTTCCGGAAAAACTGTTTTTT	CASSYRQVPEKLFF
TRBV7-9	NA	TRBJ2-5	once	TGTGCCAGCAGCTACAGGACTCCTCAAGAGACCCAGTACTTC	CASSYRTPQETQYF
TRBV2	NA	TRBJ2-7	NA	TGTGCCAGCACCTCGACCCCCTACGAGCAGTACTTC	CASTSTPYEQYF
TRBV2	NA	TRBJ2-1	NA	TGTGCCAGCAGGGCCGGCAGGTACAATGAGCAGTTCTTC	CASRAGRYNEQFF
TRBV27	NA	TRBJ2-7	NA	TGTGCCATCCCCTTAGGGGGGAGCTCCTACGAGCAGTACTTC	CAIPLGGSSYEQYF
TRBV14	NA	TRBJ1-1	once	TGTGCCAGCAGCCAATCCGGGAACACTGAAGCTTTCTTT	CASSQSGNTEAFF
TRBV19	NA	TRBJ2-2	NA	TGTGCCAGTAGTCGGGGAGGATCCGCCGGGGAGCTGTTTTTT	CASSRGGSAGELFF
TRBV28	NA	TRBJ1-5	NA	TGTGCCAGCAGTTCCACCCCGGGGCAGGGTTATCAGCCCCAGCATTTT	CASSSTPGQGYQPQHF
TRBV5-1	NA	TRBJ2-7	NA	TGCGCCAGCAGCTTGGGGGGGCGCGTGAACGAGCAGTACTTC	CASSLGGRVNEQYF
TRBV6-5	NA	TRBJ2-7	NA	TGTGCCAGCAGCCGCAGGGTCTACGAGCAGTACTTC	CASSRRVYEQYF
TRBV5-1	NA	TRBJ2-1	NA	TGCGCCAGCAGCTTGGATTCGGGTGAGCAGTTCTTC	CASSLDSGEQFF
TRBV6-5	NA	TRBJ2-7	NA	TGTGCCAGCAGTTATGCCCAGGAATCCTACGAGCAGTACTTC	CASSYAQESYEQYF
TRBV18	TRBD1	TRBJ1-3	once	TGTGCCAGCTCACGAGACGGGACAGTAGCGACAGGCTCTGGAAACACCATATATTTT	CASSRDGTVATGSGNTIYF
TRBV5-1	NA	TRBJ2-5	NA	TGCGCCAGCAGCTTGTTATCAACGGGGCAAGAGACCCAGTACTTC	CASSLLSTGQETQYF
TRBV5-4	NA	TRBJ2-7	NA	TGTGCCAGCAGCTTGGACCCGTCCTACGAGCAGTACTTC	CASSLDPSYEQYF
TRBV6-6	TRBD1	TRBJ2-3	NA	TGTGCCAGCAGTCCGGGACAGGGGATTCTGTCGACGCAGTATTTT	CASSPGQGILSTQYF
TRBV7-3	TRBD1	TRBJ2-1	once	TGTGCCAGCAGCTCGGGACAGGTCAGTTACAATGAGCAGTTCTTC	CASSSGQVSYNEQFF
TRBV4-2	NA	TRBJ2-2	NA	TGTGCCAGCAGACGGACGGGGAACACCGGGGAGCTGTTTTTT	CASRRTGNTGELFF
TRBV5-1	NA	TRBJ2-2	NA	TGCGCCAGCAGCTTGGCGGGCCCGAGCACCGGGGAGCTGTTTTTT	CASSLAGPSTGELFF